Each of the 4 T cell receptor beta chains below was sequenced from the same sample in a study of T cells in Graves' hyperthyroidism and ophthalmopathy. There were TCR beta CDR3 regions amplified from RNA transcripts. In the first-round RT-PCR of the TCR CDR3, the HTBI primer set was used. In TCRdb, the multiplex PCR reads were re-called with MiXCR into one record per CDR3 protein. Of some 580,000 distinct CDR3 sequences in the sample, 16% were seen once. The specimen sequenced was blood. All receptors derive from a woman in her thirties or forties with Graves' ophthalmopathy.

The J gene is TRBJ2-7, the V gene TRBV6-5; 7 nucleotides align to TRBD2. V was clipped by 0 bases and J by 1 base; unmatched bases: 9. This CDR3 has 17 residues. Germline V gives CDR1 MNHEY, CDR2 SVGAGI. CDR3 DNA sequence: TGTGCCAGCAGTTACTCGTGGGGGTCTAGCGGATCCTACGAGCAGTACTTC. This encodes CASSYSWGSSGSYEQYF.

As to this clonotype: The CDR3 does not end in the conserved phenylalanine or tryptophan, so this is likely a read error. The CDR3 is CASSPRTGYTEGYTL. The DNA for the CDR3 is TGTGCCAGCAGCCCTCGTACCGGTTATACCGAGGGCTACACCCTC. The chain couples TRBV7-9 to TRBJ1-2; D not resolved. CDR3 length: 15 residues. Germline V gives CDR1 SEHNR, CDR2 FQNEAQ (reference sequence). The V gene lost 5 bases and the J gene lost 8 bases, with 21 bases spanning the gap.

Comments on this clonotype: Just one base apart from a much larger clone, this may be a read error. The chain carries TRBV5-1 and TRBJ2-1; D may be TRBD2 (5 bases). The CDR3 consists of 14 residues. Germline V gene sequence: CDR1 SGHRS, CDR2 YFSETQ. The CDR3 sequence: CASSLQGLTNVQFF. The CDR3 DNA reads as TGCGCCAGCAGCTTGCAAGGACTTACCAATGTGCAGTTCTTC. The variable domain in full, with the rest retrieved from reference TRBV5-1 and TRBJ2-1, is KAGVTQTPRYLIKTRGQQVTLSCSPISGHRSVSWYQQTPGQGLQFLFEYFSETQRNKGNFPGRFSGRQFSNSRSEMNVSTLELGDSALYLCASSLQGLTNVQFFGPGTRLTVL.

The rearrangement uses TRBV24-1 and TRBJ2-1; maybe TRBD2 (6 bases). Germline CDR1 and CDR2: KGHDR and SFDVKD. This CDR3 region has 17 residues. V lost 4 bases and J lost 1, with 16 bases in between. The CDR3 spells CATSDRSSGHSYNEQFF. In DNA form, the CDR3 reads TGTGCCACCAGTGACCGTTCGAGCGGGCATTCCTACAATGAGCAGTTCTTC.